The 23 T cell receptor beta chains below all came from one sample that was sequenced in a study of blood T cells in healthy people across ages. PCR was performed a second time for roughly 7 to 11 cycles using a sample-barcoded 5' primer and a J-beta primer mix. In TCRdb, the 5' RACE reads were re-called with MiXCR into one record per CDR3 protein. There are 850,000 to 950,000 distinct CDR3 sequences in the sample; 29% occur only once, and roughly a sixth lies in the top ten. Sequenced input: blood. The receptors shown here come from a woman of 80 years or more in good health.

V gene TRBV18 combines with J gene TRBJ1-5, with TRBD1 matching over 10 bases. From germline, CDR1 is KGHSH and CDR2 LQKENI. CDR3 size: 14 residues. The V and J ends lost 6 bases and 7 bases, in that order; junction bases with no gene match: 6. CDR3 sequence reads: CASSSGDRGQPQHF. CDR3 DNA sequence: TGTGCCAGCTCCTCGGGGGACAGGGGACAGCCCCAGCATTTT. Variable domain in full (rest from reference TRBV18 and TRBJ1-5): NAGVMQNPRHLVRRRGQEARLRCSPMKGHSHVYWYRQLPEEGLKFMVYLQKENIIDESGMPKERFSAEFPKEGPSILRIQQVVRGDSAAYFCASSSGDRGQPQHFGDGTRLSIL.

In its sample, this clonotype was seen many times. The rearrangement links TRBV12-3 or TRBV12-4 to TRBJ2-3; tentatively, D is TRBD1 (5 bases). Trimming cost V 6 bases and J 6 bases, with 19 bases left between them. The CDR3 length is 15 residues. The DNA for the CDR3 is TGTGCCAGCAGCCTAGGGGCGGTCGGCGGCGATACGCAGTATTTT. This translates into CASSLGAVGGDTQYF.

This clonotype appeared many times. The chain recombines TRBV7-2 with TRBJ2-1, with D hard to call. Germline values: CDR1 SGHTA, CDR2 FQGNSA. The CDR3 contains 14 residues. V lost 4 bases and J lost 0, with 7 bases in between. The chain's CDR3 is CASSYSSSYNEQFF. CDR3 DNA: TGTGCCAGCAGCTACAGCAGCTCCTACAATGAGCAGTTCTTC.

This clonotype turned up a few times. V is TRBV20-1 and J is TRBJ1-3, with a tentative D call TRBD1 (5 bases). V shed 2 bases and J shed 0 bases, with 11 bases lying between them. The CDR3 consists of 15 residues. Germline CDR1 DFQATT, CDR2 SNEGSKA (reference sequence). The CDR3, as DNA: TGCAGTGCTAGACCCCACAGGCCCTCTGGAAACACCATATATTTT. Protein sequence: CSARPHRPSGNTIYF.

The table lists this clonotype with many counts. V usage is TRBV7-6 and J usage is TRBJ2-7, with TRBD1 matching over 9 bases. Germline values: CDR1 SGHVS, CDR2 FNYEAQ. This CDR3 is 14 amino acids long. Unmatched junction bases numbered 7, after V lost 4 bases and J lost 6 bases. The DNA for the CDR3 is TGTGCCAGCAGCTCCGGACAGGGGCTTGTCGAGCAGTACTTC. It specifies CASSSGQGLVEQYF.

The J gene is TRBJ1-4, the V gene TRBV28; D possibly corresponds to TRBD1 (5 bases). The CDR3 has 14 residues. Between the trimmed V and J ends, which lost 7 bases and 7 bases, there was a span of 16 bases. Germline-derived CDR1 and CDR2 are MDHEN and SYDVKM. CDR3 sequence reads: CASMLGENSEKLFF. CDR3 nucleotide sequence: TGTGCCAGCATGTTGGGGGAGAACAGTGAAAAACTGTTTTTT.

This clonotype appeared many times. The chain uses TRBV12-3 or TRBV12-4 and TRBJ2-6; D is uncertain. The CDR3 extends over 13 amino acids. V lost 7 bases and J lost 1, with 5 bases in between. The CDR3 sequence: CASKRSGANVLTF. The CDR3 nucleotides read TGTGCCAGCAAGAGATCTGGGGCCAACGTCCTGACTTTC.

Concerning this clonotype: A clone one base away is much larger, so this may be a read error. The rearrangement links TRBV25-1 to TRBJ1-1; D not certain. CDR1 MGHDK and CDR2 SYGVNS come from the germline V gene. The CDR3 has 16 residues. V was cut by 6 bases and J by 0 bases, with 17 bases left in between. In DNA, the CDR3 is TGTGCCAGCAGCGTTTATGACAACCTTATGAACACTGAAGCTTTCTTT. This sequence encodes CASSVYDNLMNTEAFF.

A note on this clonotype: A clone one base away is much larger, so this may be a read error. The chain joins TRBV20-1 to TRBJ2-3; D not resolved. This CDR3 is built from 14 residues. Germline loops: CDR1 DFQATT, CDR2 SNEGSKA (reference sequence). The DNA for the CDR3 is TGCAGTGCTAGTGTACTTCCAAGCACAGATGCGCAGTATTTT. It is translated as CSASVLPSTDAQYF.

The gene calls are TRBV30 and TRBJ2-1; no reliable D call. V gave up 6 bases and J gave up 2 bases, with 5 bases separating them. This CDR3 contains 11 residues. Germline V gene sequence: CDR1 GTSNPN, CDR2 SVGIG (reference sequence). The DNA of the CDR3 is TGTGCCTGCCTGGCCTACAATGAGCAGTTCTTC. Protein product: CACLAYNEQFF. The full variable domain, its missing parts supplied by reference TRBV30 and TRBJ2-1, is SQTIHQWPATLVQPVGSPLSLECTVEGTSNPNLYWYRQAAGRGLQLLFYSVGIGQISSEVPQNLSASRPQDRQFILSSKKLLLSDSGFYLCACLAYNEQFFGPGTRLTVL.

Regarding this clonotype: A much larger clone lies a single base off, so this may be a read error. This chain links TRBV27 with TRBJ1-6, with unresolved D. This CDR3 has 15 amino acids. Germline loops: CDR1 MNHEY, CDR2 SMNVEV (reference sequence). Trimming shortened V by 6 bases and J by 7 bases, and 16 bases separated the two germline ends. This CDR3 is CASSPMIRANSPLHF. DNA of the CDR3: TGTGCCAGCAGCCCCATGATAAGGGCCAATTCACCCCTCCACTTT.

This clonotype was seen a handful of times. The chain links TRBV27 to TRBJ1-1, with D possibly being TRBD1 (5 bases). The CDR3 is 14 residues long. The germline gives CDR1 MNHEY, CDR2 SMNVEV (reference sequence). V was trimmed by 3 bases and J by 1 base, leaving 9 bases between them. CDR3 nucleotide sequence: TGTGCCAGCAGTTTCGCGGGGACGAACACTGAAGCTTTCTTT. This translates into CASSFAGTNTEAFF.

For this clonotype: Given a much more abundant clone one base away, this may be a read error. This rearrangement joins TRBV18 to TRBJ2-5; unclear D gene. Trimming removed 1 base at V and 2 bases at J, with 8 bases between. Germline assignment: CDR1 KGHSH and CDR2 LQKENI. The CDR3 is 14 amino acids. CDR3 sequence (DNA): TGTGCCAGCTCACCACACACAGCGCAAGAGACCCAGTACTTC. Its protein is CASSPHTAQETQYF. The complete variable domain, with remaining parts taken from reference TRBV18 and TRBJ2-5, reads NAGVMQNPRHLVRRRGQEARLRCSPMKGHSHVYWYRQLPEEGLKFMVYLQKENIIDESGMPKERFSAEFPKEGPSILRIQQVVRGDSAAYFCASSPHTAQETQYFGPGTRLLVL.

This clonotype was detected once. A single base separates this from a much larger clone, so it may be a read error. The rearrangement joins TRBV5-4 to TRBJ2-5; D may correspond to TRBD1 or TRBD2 (6 bases each). The CDR3 has 14 amino acids. CDR1 and CDR2 (germline): SGHNT, YYREEE (reference sequence). This chain's CDR3 is CAGSSPGGLETQYF. CDR3 coding DNA: TGTGCCGGCAGCTCTCCTGGGGGGCTAGAGACCCAGTACTTC.

This clonotype has only a few counts. In DNA form, the CDR3 reads TGCGCCAGCAGCCTGGGGGTGGGGGCTGGGGGCAATCAGCCCCAGCATTTT. It yields the protein CASSLGVGAGGNQPQHF. The chain combines TRBV4-3 with TRBJ1-5; tentative D call: TRBD1 (6 bases). The V and J ends lost 4 bases and 2 bases respectively, with 18 bases between them. The germline CDR1 and CDR2 sequences are LGHNA and YSLEER. The CDR3 extends over 17 amino acids.

Comments on this clonotype: A much larger clone differs by one base, so this may be a read error. The chain employs TRBV5-1 and TRBJ2-3; D could derive from TRBD1 or TRBD2 (5 bases each). This CDR3 spans 15 amino acids. Germline assignment: CDR1 SGHRS and CDR2 YFSETQ. The CDR3 is CASSLGGWGTGTQYF. CDR3 sequence (DNA): TGCGCCAGCAGCTTGGGCGGGTGGGGCACAGGTACGCAGTATTTT.

This clonotype has at least ten counts. The rearrangement uses TRBV12-3 or TRBV12-4 and TRBJ1-2, with TRBD1 identical over 7 bases. This CDR3 region has 13 residues. Trimming at V came to 4 bases and at J to 4 bases, leaving 3 bases not matched to a gene. The CDR3 reads CASSWGQIYGYTF. DNA of the CDR3: TGTGCCAGCAGTTGGGGACAGATCTATGGCTACACCTTC.

V and J are TRBV30 and TRBJ1-6, with D maybe TRBD1 (5 bases). The CDR3 spans 12 residues. The germline V gene has CDR1 GTSNPN and CDR2 SVGIG (reference sequence). The V end lost 7 bases, the J end lost 7 bases, and 11 bases lay between the germline ends. CDR3 DNA sequence: TGTGCCTCACTATCAGGGAATTCACCCCTCCACTTT. Amino acid sequence: CASLSGNSPLHF.

This clonotype showed up many times. The CDR3 nucleotides read TGCGCCAGCAGCCACCCAGGGGGGACCCTTAATGAGCAGTTCTTC. It specifies CASSHPGGTLNEQFF. The V call is TRBV4-3, the J call TRBJ2-1; possible D gene TRBD1, 7 bases. This CDR3 contains 15 residues. Trimming pared 3 bases from V and 7 bases from J, leaving 16 bases between. Germline CDR1 reads LGHNA; CDR2 reads YSLEER.

As concerns this clonotype: An end of the junction differs from the germline gene, which may be a read error. The CDR3 nucleotides read TGTGCCAGCACCTCACAACTAGCGGTATACAGTGAGCAGTTCTTC. Amino acid sequence: CASTSQLAVYSEQFF. This chain joins TRBV6-2 or TRBV6-3 and TRBJ2-1; TRBD2 matches 8 bases. This CDR3 has 15 residues. Germline assignment: CDR1 MNHEY and CDR2 SVGEGT.

A few counts support this clonotype. This chain joins TRBV20-1 and TRBJ2-3; D uncertain. The ends were cut back, 7 bases at V and 5 bases at J, with 4 bases in the middle. The length of the CDR3 is 9 residues. Germline assignment: CDR1 DFQATT and CDR2 SNEGSKA (reference sequence). DNA for the CDR3: TGCAGTGACGGAGATACGCAGTATTTT. Protein: CSDGDTQYF.

The CDR3 coding sequence is TGTGCCAGCAGCCTTGGACAGGGTTCATCAGATACGCAGTATTTT. The encoded protein is CASSLGQGSSDTQYF. This chain links TRBV11-3 with TRBJ2-3; 8 nucleotides line up with TRBD1. The CDR3 spans 15 residues. V trimming: 5 bases; J trimming: 4 bases; junction bases outside the gene matches: 8. The germline V gene encodes CDR1 SGHNT and CDR2 YENEEA.

This clonotype was detected only a few times. The chain employs TRBV10-3 and TRBJ2-7; 8 bases match TRBD1. The germline V gene encodes CDR1 ENHRY and CDR2 SYGVKD. This CDR3 comprises 12 residues. J lost 2 bases, V lost 11 bases, and 5 bases had no gene match. CDR3 sequence reads: CAAGQGPYEQYF. CDR3 nucleotide sequence: TGTGCCGCTGGACAGGGCCCCTACGAGCAGTACTTC.